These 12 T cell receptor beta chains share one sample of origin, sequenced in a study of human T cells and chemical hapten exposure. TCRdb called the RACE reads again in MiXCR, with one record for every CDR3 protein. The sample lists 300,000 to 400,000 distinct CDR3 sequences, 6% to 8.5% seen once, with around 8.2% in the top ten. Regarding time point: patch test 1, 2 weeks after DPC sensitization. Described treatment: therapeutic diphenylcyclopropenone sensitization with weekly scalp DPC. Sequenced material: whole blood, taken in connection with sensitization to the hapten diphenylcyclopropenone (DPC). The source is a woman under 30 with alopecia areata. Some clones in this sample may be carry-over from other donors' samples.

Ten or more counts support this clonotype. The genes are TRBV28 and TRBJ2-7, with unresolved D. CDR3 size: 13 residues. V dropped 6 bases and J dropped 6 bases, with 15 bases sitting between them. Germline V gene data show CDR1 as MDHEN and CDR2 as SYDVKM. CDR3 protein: CASSHPQSGEQYF. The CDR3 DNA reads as TGTGCCAGCAGCCATCCTCAATCGGGCGAGCAGTACTTC.

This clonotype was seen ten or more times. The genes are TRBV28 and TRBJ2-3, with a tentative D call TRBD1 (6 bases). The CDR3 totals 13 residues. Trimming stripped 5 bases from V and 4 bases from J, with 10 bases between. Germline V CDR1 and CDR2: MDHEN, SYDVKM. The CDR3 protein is CASSTPGADTQYF. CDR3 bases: TGTGCCAGCAGTACCCCAGGGGCAGATACGCAGTATTTT.

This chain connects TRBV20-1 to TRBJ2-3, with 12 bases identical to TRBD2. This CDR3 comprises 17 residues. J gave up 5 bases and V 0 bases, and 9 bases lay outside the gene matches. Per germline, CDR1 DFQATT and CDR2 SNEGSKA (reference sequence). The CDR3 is CSAREASGGALGDTQYF. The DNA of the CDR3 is TGCAGTGCTAGAGAGGCTAGCGGGGGGGCCCTGGGAGATACGCAGTATTTT.

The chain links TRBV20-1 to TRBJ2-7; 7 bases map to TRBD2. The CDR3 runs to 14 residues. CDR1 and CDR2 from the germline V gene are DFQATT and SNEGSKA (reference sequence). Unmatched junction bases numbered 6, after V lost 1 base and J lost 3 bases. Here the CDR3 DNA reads TGCAGTGCTAGAGTGGGAGGGGACCTCTACGAGCAGTACTTC. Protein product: CSARVGGDLYEQYF.

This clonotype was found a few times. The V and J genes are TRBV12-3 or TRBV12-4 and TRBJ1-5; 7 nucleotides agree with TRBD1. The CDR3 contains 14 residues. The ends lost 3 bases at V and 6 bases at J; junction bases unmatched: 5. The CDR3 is CASSLMTGSQPQHF. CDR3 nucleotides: TGTGCCAGCAGTTTGATGACAGGGTCTCAGCCCCAGCATTTT.

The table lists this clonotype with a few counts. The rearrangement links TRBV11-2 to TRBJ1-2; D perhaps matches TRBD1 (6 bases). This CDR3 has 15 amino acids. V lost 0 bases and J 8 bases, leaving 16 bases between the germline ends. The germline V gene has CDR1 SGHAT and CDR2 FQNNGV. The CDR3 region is CASSLDRLQGGGYTF. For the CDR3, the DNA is TGTGCCAGCAGCTTAGATCGGCTACAGGGTGGCGGCTACACCTTC.

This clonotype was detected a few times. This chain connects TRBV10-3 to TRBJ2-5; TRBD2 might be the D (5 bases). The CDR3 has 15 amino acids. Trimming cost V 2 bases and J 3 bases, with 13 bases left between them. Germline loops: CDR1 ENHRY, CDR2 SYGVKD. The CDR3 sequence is CAISESDGGEETQYF. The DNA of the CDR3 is TGTGCCATCAGTGAGAGCGACGGAGGAGAAGAGACCCAGTACTTC.

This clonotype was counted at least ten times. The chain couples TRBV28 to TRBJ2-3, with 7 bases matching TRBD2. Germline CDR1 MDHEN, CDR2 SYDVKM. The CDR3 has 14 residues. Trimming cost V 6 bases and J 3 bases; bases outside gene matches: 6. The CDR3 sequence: CASRSGDGTDTQYF. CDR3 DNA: TGTGCCAGCAGGAGCGGGGATGGGACAGATACGCAGTATTTT. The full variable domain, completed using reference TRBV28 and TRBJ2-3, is DVKVTQSSRYLVKRTGEKVFLECVQDMDHENMFWYRQDPGLGLRLIYFSYDVKMKEKGDIPEGYSVSREKKERFSLILESASTNQTSMYLCASRSGDGTDTQYFGPGTRLTVL.

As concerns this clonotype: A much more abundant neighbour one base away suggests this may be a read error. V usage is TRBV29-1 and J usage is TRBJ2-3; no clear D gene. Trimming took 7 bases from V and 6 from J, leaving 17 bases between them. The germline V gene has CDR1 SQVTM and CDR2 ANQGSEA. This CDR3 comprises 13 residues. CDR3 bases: TGCAGCGCTAGTCCCCCGTACTCCGATACGCAGTATTTT. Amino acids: CSASPPYSDTQYF.

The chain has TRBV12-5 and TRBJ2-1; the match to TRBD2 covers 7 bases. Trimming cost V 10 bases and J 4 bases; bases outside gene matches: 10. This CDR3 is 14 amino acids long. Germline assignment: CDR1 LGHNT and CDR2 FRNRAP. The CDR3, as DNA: TGTGCTACCCTGGGGAGGGGTCCTTACAATGAGCAGTTCTTC. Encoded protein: CATLGRGPYNEQFF.

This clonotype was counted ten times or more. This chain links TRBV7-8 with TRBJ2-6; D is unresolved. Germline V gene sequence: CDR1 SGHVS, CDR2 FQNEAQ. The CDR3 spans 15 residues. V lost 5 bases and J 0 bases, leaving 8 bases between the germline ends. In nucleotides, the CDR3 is TGTGCCAGCAGCCCCCCCACCTCTGGGGCCAACGTCCTGACTTTC. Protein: CASSPPTSGANVLTF. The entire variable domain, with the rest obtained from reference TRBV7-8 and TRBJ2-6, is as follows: GAGVSQSPRYKVAKRGQDVALRCDPISGHVSLFWYQQALGQGPEFLTYFQNEAQLDKSGLPSDRFFAERPEGSVSTLKIQRTQQEDSAVYLCASSPPTSGANVLTFGAGSRLTVL.

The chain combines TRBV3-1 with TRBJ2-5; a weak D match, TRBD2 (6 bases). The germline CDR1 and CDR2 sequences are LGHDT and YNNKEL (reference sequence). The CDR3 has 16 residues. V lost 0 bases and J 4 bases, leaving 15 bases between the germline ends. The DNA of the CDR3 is TGTGCCAGCAGCCAAGATCCCCTCGGGGGTTCAGAGACCCAGTACTTC. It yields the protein CASSQDPLGGSETQYF.